One T cell receptor beta chain is described in this entry. Clones were read by immunoSEQ multiplex PCR, and TCRdb kept only the in-frame ones, dropping some. The profile shows about 160,000 clones, 94% of them singletons. The sample originates from a study of control samples from healthy donors and cancer patients. With 3 bases removed from V and 0 bases from J, the gap between germline ends came to 15 bases. This CDR3 has 16 residues. Germline CDR1 and CDR2: SGHDT and YYEEEE. The sample was PBMCs. This TCR was recovered from a man in his sixties with colorectal cancer. V is TRBV5-6 and J is TRBJ1-1; no reliable D call. The DNA of the CDR3 is TGTGCCAGCAGCTCCCCCGGAGGAGCTTTGAACACTGAAGCTTTCTTT. Amino acids: CASSSPGGALNTEAFF. Looking up the rest from reference TRBV5-6 and TRBJ1-1 gives the full variable domain: DAGVTQSPTHLIKTRGQQVTLRCSPKSGHDTVSWYQQALGQGPQFIFQYYEEEERQRGNFPDRFSGHQFPNYSSELNVNALLLGDSALYLCASSSPGGALNTEAFFGQGTRLTVV.